The source of this TCR beta chain is a study of blood T cell repertoires in COVID-19. Assay used: immunoSEQ multiplex PCR; TCRdb lists only in-frame clones, some missing. The sample contains about 370,000 clones, approximately 90% of which appear only once. The V gene's germline CDR1 is SQVTM and CDR2 ANQGSEA. The CDR3 runs to 12 residues. All recovered Cohort 3 donors got two negative PCRs, got clearance, or saw symptom resolution. Sequencing was performed on PBMCs or T cells enriched from blood (not recorded which). This TCR derives from a young man who had recovered from COVID-19. The gene calls are TRBV29-1 and TRBJ2-6; possibly TRBD2 for D (6 bases). As DNA, the CDR3 is TGCGGGGGGAACTCTGGGGCCAACGTCCTGACTTTC. Its translation: CGGNSGANVLTF.